This T cell receptor (beta chain) was observed in a study of cytomegalovirus exposure and HLA in healthy donors. Study-wide results and caveats: Specificity for CMV antigens was confirmed in vitro for a few of the CMV-associated chains.

Of note for this clone: Its antigen remains unidentified.

This CDR3 is built from 14 residues. Germline V gene data show CDR1 as SGHDT and CDR2 as YYEEEE. V lost 4 bases, J lost 3 bases, and 13 bases lay in between. TCRdb's table, derived via immunoSEQ multiplex PCR, lists solely in-frame clones and lacks some. The data show tens of thousands of clones, over 85% seen once. The receptor comes from a woman aged 18-29 years in good health and CMV-seropositive. The J gene is TRBJ2-5, the V gene TRBV5-6; the D is unclear. The sequenced sample was PBMCs. CDR3 nucleotide sequence: TGTGCCAGCAGCCCTCAGACTCCTAAAGAGACCCAGTACTTC. Encoded protein: CASSPQTPKETQYF.